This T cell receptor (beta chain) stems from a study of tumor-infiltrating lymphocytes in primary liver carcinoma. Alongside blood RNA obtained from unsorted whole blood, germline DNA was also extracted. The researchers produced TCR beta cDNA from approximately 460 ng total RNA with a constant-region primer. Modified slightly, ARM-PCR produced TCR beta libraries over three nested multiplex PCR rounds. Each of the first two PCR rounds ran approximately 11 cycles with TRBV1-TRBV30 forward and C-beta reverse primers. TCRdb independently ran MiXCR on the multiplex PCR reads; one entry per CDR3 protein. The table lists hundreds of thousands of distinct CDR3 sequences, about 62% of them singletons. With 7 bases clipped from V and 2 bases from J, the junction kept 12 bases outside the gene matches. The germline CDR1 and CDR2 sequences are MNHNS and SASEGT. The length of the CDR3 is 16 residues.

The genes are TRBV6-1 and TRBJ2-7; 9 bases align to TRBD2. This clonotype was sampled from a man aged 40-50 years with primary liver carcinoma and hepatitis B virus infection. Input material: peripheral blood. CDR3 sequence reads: CASNLLAGNEAYEQYF. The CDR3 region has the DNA TGTGCCAGCAATCTGCTAGCGGGGAACGAAGCCTACGAGCAGTACTTC.